The 32 T cell receptor beta chains reported below all come from one sample, sequenced in a study of radiotherapy plus CTLA-4 blockade in lung cancer. Some clones are missing from TCRdb's copy, which holds only in-frame ones; the method was immunoSEQ multiplex PCR. The sample yields about 32,000 clones, approximately 70% seen once. Here the sequenced sample was peripheral blood, taken from a patient treated with radiotherapy plus ipilimumab. These receptors all stem from a human donor with non-small cell lung cancer who had stable disease on radiotherapy plus ipilimumab.

The chain links TRBV19 to TRBJ1-1; D is ambiguous. This CDR3 is built from 16 residues. Germline values: CDR1 LNHDA, CDR2 SQIVND (reference sequence). Trimming took off 3 bases at V and 5 bases at J, with 19 bases between the two ends. This chain's CDR3 is CASSIWRKLTWTEAFF. Written as DNA, the CDR3 is TGTGCCAGTAGTATTTGGAGAAAGCTTACGTGGACTGAAGCTTTCTTT.

The gene calls are TRBV23-1 and TRBJ2-7; D gene unclear. TRBV23-1 falls under the ORF class, with uncertain function. This CDR3 has 15 residues. V lost 8 bases and J lost 0, with 17 bases in between. DNA of the CDR3: TGCGCCAGCGGGCACCCTCGGTCCGCCTCCTACGAGCAGTACTTC. Translation: CASGHPRSASYEQYF.

The chain has TRBV27 and TRBJ1-2; no reliable D call. The germline V gene encodes CDR1 MNHEY and CDR2 SMNVEV (reference sequence). With 5 bases removed from V and 2 bases from J, the gap between germline ends came to 9 bases. The CDR3 length is 13 residues. The CDR3 region has the DNA TGTGCCAGCAGTCCGGGTCCCAACTATGGCTACACCTTC. Translated, it gives CASSPGPNYGYTF.

The gene calls are TRBV9 and TRBJ2-1, with TRBD2 as a possible D gene (5 bases). V dropped 8 bases and J dropped 8 bases, with 17 bases sitting between them. The germline CDR1 and CDR2 sequences are SGDLS and YYNGEE. The CDR3 consists of 13 residues. The CDR3 here is CARSRTSVYEQFF. The CDR3 nucleotides read TGTGCCAGGTCCCGCACTAGTGTCTATGAGCAGTTCTTC.

The chain has TRBV4-2 and TRBJ1-5; TRBD1 is a possible D gene (6 bases). This CDR3 region has 14 residues. Germline V lookup: CDR1 LGHNA, CDR2 YNFKEQ. Between the trimmed V and J ends, which lost 1 base and 2 bases, there was a span of 6 bases. CDR3 protein: CASSQGQGNQPQHF. The CDR3 DNA sequence: TGTGCCAGCAGCCAAGGACAGGGCAATCAGCCCCAGCATTTT.

V gene TRBV5-1 combines with J gene TRBJ2-3; D tentatively reads TRBD1 or TRBD2 (5 bases each). Per the germline V gene, CDR1 is SGHRS and CDR2 is YFSETQ. Trimming took 7 bases from V and 5 from J, leaving 17 bases between them. This CDR3 contains 14 residues. CDR3 in amino acids: CASSQLGERDTQYF. Here the CDR3 DNA reads TGCGCCAGCTCACAACTAGGGGAGAGAGATACGCAGTATTTT.

This clone has more than one count but fewer than ten. The V and J genes are TRBV9 and TRBJ2-2; D perhaps matches TRBD2 (5 bases). The CDR3 runs 16 residues. V lost 0 bases, J lost 5 bases, and 14 bases lay in between. Germline loops: CDR1 SGDLS, CDR2 YYNGEE. This chain's CDR3 is CASSVGPVEGTGELFF. CDR3 DNA sequence: TGTGCCAGCAGCGTAGGACCGGTTGAGGGAACCGGGGAGCTGTTTTTT.

The chain links TRBV2 to TRBJ2-1; maybe TRBD1 (6 bases). The CDR3 loop spans 15 amino acids. Trimming took off 5 bases at V and 4 bases at J, with 15 bases between the two ends. Germline V CDR1 and CDR2: SNHLY, FYNNEI. CDR3 DNA sequence: TGTGCCAGCAGTCTACAGGGTGGGGCTTACAATGAGCAGTTCTTC. Encoded protein: CASSLQGGAYNEQFF.

This clone was found a few times. J is TRBJ2-7 and V is TRBV19; 8 bases map to TRBD2. This CDR3 comprises 14 residues. V gave up 5 bases and J gave up 3 bases; unmatched junction bases: 6. Germline CDR1 and CDR2: LNHDA and SQIVND (reference sequence). CDR3 region: CASSGSGEHYEQYF. As DNA, the CDR3 is TGTGCCAGTAGTGGTAGCGGGGAACACTACGAGCAGTACTTC.

V is TRBV28 and J is TRBJ1-3; D not certain. CDR3 length: 12 residues. Germline loops: CDR1 MDHEN, CDR2 SYDVKM. Trimming pared 7 bases from V and 2 bases from J, leaving 6 bases between. The CDR3 coding sequence is TGTGCCAGCACCTTAGCTGGAAACACCATATATTTT. Translated: CASTLAGNTIYF.

This clone was seen only a few times. The chain links TRBV6-6 to TRBJ1-1, with D tentatively TRBD1 (5 bases). Trimming took off 10 bases at V and 5 bases at J, with 20 bases between the two ends. CDR3 length: 14 residues. Germline assignment: CDR1 MNHNY and CDR2 SVGAGI (reference sequence). CDR3: CAIKTGGRGTEAFF. In DNA, the CDR3 is TGTGCCATCAAGACGGGGGGGAGGGGAACTGAAGCTTTCTTT.

The V call is TRBV4-1, the J call TRBJ2-1; D is perhaps TRBD1 (5 bases). The CDR3 contains 14 residues. The V end was cut by 0 bases, the J end by 8 bases, with 11 bases between. CDR1 and CDR2 (germline): MGHRA, YSYEKL. CDR3 amino acids: CASSQDAQGYEQFF. Written as DNA, the CDR3 is TGCGCCAGCAGCCAAGATGCCCAGGGCTATGAGCAGTTCTTC.

The chain is built from TRBV28 and TRBJ2-2, with D perhaps matching TRBD1 or TRBD2 (6 bases each). V lost 5 bases and J 0 bases, leaving 13 bases between the germline ends. CDR1 is MDHEN, CDR2 SYDVKM, per germline. There are 16 residues in the CDR3. CDR3 protein: CASSPSGAPNTGELFF. The CDR3, as DNA: TGTGCCAGCAGTCCCTCGGGGGCCCCGAACACCGGGGAGCTGTTTTTT.

The chain links TRBV27 to TRBJ1-2, with 7 bases matching TRBD1. The CDR3 consists of 16 residues. V dropped 7 bases and J dropped 5; count of bases not matched to a gene: 16. Germline CDR1 is MNHEY and CDR2 is SMNVEV (reference sequence). The CDR3: CASNRGFEGAAYGYTF. The CDR3 DNA sequence: TGTGCCAGCAACCGGGGATTTGAGGGGGCGGCATATGGCTACACCTTC.

The V gene is TRBV5-4, the J gene TRBJ2-2, with D possibly TRBD2 on 6 matching bases. V lost 1 base and J lost 1, with 8 bases in between. Per germline, CDR1 SGHNT and CDR2 YYREEE (reference sequence). The length of the CDR3 is 15 residues. The CDR3 coding sequence is TGTGCCAGCAGCTTGCGGAGGGAGAACACCGGGGAGCTGTTTTTT. Residues: CASSLRRENTGELFF.

This chain joins TRBV5-5 and TRBJ2-3, with D maybe TRBD1 (5 bases). Looked up from germline, CDR1 is SGHKS and CDR2 is YYEKEE (reference sequence). The V gene lost 4 bases and the J gene lost 4 bases, with 13 bases spanning the gap. This CDR3 has 14 residues. The CDR3 coding sequence is TGTGCCAGCAGCCCGCGGCAGGGTCCAGATACGCAGTATTTT. Translating gives CASSPRQGPDTQYF. Complete variable domain (other parts from reference TRBV5-5 and TRBJ2-3): DAGVTQSPTHLIKTRGQQVTLRCSPISGHKSVSWYQQVLGQGPQFIFQYYEKEERGRGNFPDRFSARQFPNYSSELNVNALLLGDSALYLCASSPRQGPDTQYFGPGTRLTVL.

The J gene is TRBJ2-5, the V gene TRBV5-1, with TRBD2 identical over 13 bases. The V gene end was trimmed by 4 bases and the J gene end by 2 bases; junction bases not matched to a gene: 11. The CDR3 consists of 18 residues. Germline CDR1 and CDR2: SGHRS and YFSETQ. The CDR3 DNA follows: TGCGCCAGCAGCCGAATCGGGACTAGCGGGACGAGACAAGAGACCCAGTACTTC. Amino acids: CASSRIGTSGTRQETQYF.

This chain links TRBV6-6 with TRBJ1-6; tentatively, D is TRBD1 (6 bases). Germline values: CDR1 MNHNY, CDR2 SVGAGI (reference sequence). The CDR3 totals 14 residues. The V end lost 2 bases, the J end lost 10 bases, and 12 bases lay between the germline ends. The CDR3 DNA follows: TGTGCCAGCAGTTACCAACAGGGACGATCACCCCTCCACTTT. Its translation is CASSYQQGRSPLHF.

The chain is built from TRBV4-2 and TRBJ1-2; no reliable D call. The germline CDR1 and CDR2 sequences are LGHNA and YNFKEQ. Trimming took off 3 bases at V and 7 bases at J, with 12 bases between the two ends. This CDR3 comprises 13 residues. The CDR3 DNA reads as TGTGCCAGCAGCCATCATCAGACGCGTGGCTACACCTTC. Its translation is CASSHHQTRGYTF.

This clone was seen only once. The chain joins TRBV16 to TRBJ1-2; 9 bases align to TRBD1. The CDR3 runs 13 residues. CDR1 and CDR2 from the germline V gene are KGHSY and FQNENV. V gave up 8 bases and J gave up 3 bases; unmatched junction bases: 4. CDR3 in DNA: TGTGCCAGCCGCCGACAGGGGGACTATGGCTACACCTTC. Protein: CASRRQGDYGYTF.

The chain joins TRBV11-2 to TRBJ1-2; no clear D. V lost 1 base, J lost 1 base, and 4 bases lay in between. CDR1 is SGHAT and CDR2 is FQNNGV in the germline V gene. The CDR3 has 13 residues. The CDR3 spells CASSLGDNYGYTF. The CDR3 DNA sequence: TGTGCCAGCAGCTTAGGGGATAACTATGGCTACACCTTC.

The chain joins TRBV11-3 to TRBJ2-3; D possibly corresponds to TRBD1 (6 bases). V lost 8 bases and J 3 bases, leaving 9 bases between the germline ends. The CDR3 contains 12 residues. CDR1 and CDR2 from the germline V gene are SGHNT and YENEEA. The CDR3 sequence is CASPRGTDTQYF. DNA for the CDR3: TGTGCCAGCCCCAGGGGTACAGATACGCAGTATTTT. The complete variable domain, with remaining parts taken from reference TRBV11-3 and TRBJ2-3, reads EAGVVQSPRYKIIEKKQPVAFWCNPISGHNTLYWYLQNLGQGPELLIRYENEEAVDDSQLPKDRFSAERLKGVDSTLKIQPAELGDSAVYLCASPRGTDTQYFGPGTRLTVL.

The CDR3 reads CASRQDPWTTIYF. DNA of the CDR3: TGTGCCAGCAGACAAGACCCCTGGACCACCATATATTTT. This chain connects TRBV5-5 to TRBJ1-3; D unclear. The CDR3 length is 13 residues. The V gene lost 5 bases and the J gene lost 9 bases, with 15 bases spanning the gap. Germline lookup yields CDR1 SGHKS and CDR2 YYEKEE (reference sequence).

The gene calls are TRBV19 and TRBJ1-4; D may be TRBD1 (5 bases). The V gene lost 2 bases and the J gene lost 2 bases, with 9 bases spanning the gap. CDR3 length equals 15 residues. CDR1 LNHDA and CDR2 SQIVND come from the germline V gene (reference sequence). The CDR3 loop reads CASSISGDTNEKLFF. The CDR3 DNA sequence: TGTGCCAGTAGTATATCCGGGGACACTAATGAAAAACTGTTTTTT.

V is TRBV28 and J is TRBJ1-2; tentatively, D is TRBD1 (5 bases). V gave up 5 bases and J gave up 8 bases, with 21 bases separating them. CDR3 length: 15 amino acids. Germline V gene data show CDR1 as MDHEN and CDR2 as SYDVKM. Here the CDR3 DNA reads TGTGCCAGCAGTACCCGGGACTGGAGGAAACTGGGCTACACCTTC. This translates into CASSTRDWRKLGYTF.

The chain recombines TRBV7-2 with TRBJ1-1; D perhaps matches TRBD1 (6 bases). This CDR3 spans 15 amino acids. Trimming took 0 bases from V and 4 from J, leaving 12 bases between them. Germline CDR1 reads SGHTA; CDR2 reads FQGNSA. CDR3 loop: CASSLAGQGSTEAFF. CDR3 sequence (DNA): TGTGCCAGCAGCTTAGCGGGCCAGGGGAGCACTGAAGCTTTCTTT.

The rearrangement joins TRBV11-3 to TRBJ2-5; TRBD2 agrees at 9 bases. CDR1 is SGHNT, CDR2 YENEEA, per germline. V shed 5 bases, J shed 5 bases, and the junction held 6 bases outside the gene matches. This CDR3 has 14 residues. The CDR3 sequence is CASSLLAGLETQYF. The CDR3 coding sequence is TGTGCCAGCAGCCTTCTAGCGGGACTGGAGACCCAGTACTTC.

With regard to this clone: The junction departs from germline at one end; a sequencing error may be responsible. The chain has TRBV7-7 and TRBJ2-7; a weak D match, TRBD2 (5 bases). The CDR3 contains 15 residues. CDR1 and CDR2 (germline): SSHAT, FNYEAQ (reference sequence). The CDR3 DNA reads as TGTGCTAGCAGCTTGTTAGTAGGGAGCTCCTACGAGCAGTACTTC. Amino acid sequence: CASSLLVGSSYEQYF.

The chain uses TRBV27 and TRBJ2-7, with 7 bases lining up with TRBD2. CDR3 length equals 12 residues. The germline CDR1 and CDR2 sequences are MNHEY and SMNVEV (reference sequence). V gave up 6 bases and J gave up 9 bases; unmatched junction bases: 8. In nucleotides, the CDR3 is TGTGCCAGCAGCCCCGGTGGGGGGGGGCAGTACTTC. Amino acid sequence: CASSPGGGGQYF.

The chain has TRBV6-1 and TRBJ2-3, with D perhaps TRBD2 (5 bases). V was trimmed by 3 bases and J by 2 bases, leaving 12 bases between them. Germline V gives CDR1 MNHNS, CDR2 SASEGT. The CDR3 runs 15 residues. In DNA form, the CDR3 reads TGTGCCAGCAGTGACCCTAGCAGGACCACAGATACGCAGTATTTT. Residues: CASSDPSRTTDTQYF.

This clone was detected a few times. The CDR3 is CASTTSGVDTQYF. In DNA form, the CDR3 reads TGTGCCAGTACGACGAGCGGGGTGGATACGCAGTATTTT. This rearrangement joins TRBV19 to TRBJ2-3; TRBD2 aligns across 7 bases. This CDR3 has 13 amino acids. Trimming took 7 bases from V and 6 from J; bases not matched to a gene: 7. Germline V gene sequence: CDR1 LNHDA, CDR2 SQIVND (reference sequence). The full variable domain, with the rest looked up from reference TRBV19 and TRBJ2-3, is DGGITQSPKYLFRKEGQNVTLSCEQNLNHDAMYWYRQDPGQGLRLIYYSQIVNDFQKGDIAEGYSVSREKKESFPLTVTSAQKNPTAFYLCASTTSGVDTQYFGPGTRLTVL.

This clone was counted once. V gene TRBV29-1 combines with J gene TRBJ1-2; weak D call: TRBD1 (5 bases). Germline V gives CDR1 SQVTM, CDR2 ANQGSEA. The CDR3 sequence is 13 residues long. The V end lost 6 bases, the J end lost 2 bases, and 13 bases lay between the germline ends. The CDR3 reads CSVPASGNYGYTF. The CDR3 DNA reads TGCAGCGTGCCGGCCTCAGGGAACTATGGCTACACCTTC.